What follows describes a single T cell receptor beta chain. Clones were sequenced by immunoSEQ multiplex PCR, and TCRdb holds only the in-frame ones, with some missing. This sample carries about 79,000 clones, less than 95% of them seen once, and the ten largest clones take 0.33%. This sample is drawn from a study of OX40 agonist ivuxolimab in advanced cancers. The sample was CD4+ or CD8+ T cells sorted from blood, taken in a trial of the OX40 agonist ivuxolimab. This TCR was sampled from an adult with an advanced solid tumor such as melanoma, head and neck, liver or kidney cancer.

CDR3 DNA: TGTGCCAGCAGTAGCGGACAGGCGCTAGATACGCAGTATTTT. Protein: CASSSGQALDTQYF. The chain links TRBV28 to TRBJ2-3; TRBD1 matches at 7 bases. V trimming: 5 bases; J trimming: 5 bases; junction bases outside the gene matches: 7. The CDR3 is 14 residues long. Germline loops: CDR1 MDHEN, CDR2 SYDVKM.